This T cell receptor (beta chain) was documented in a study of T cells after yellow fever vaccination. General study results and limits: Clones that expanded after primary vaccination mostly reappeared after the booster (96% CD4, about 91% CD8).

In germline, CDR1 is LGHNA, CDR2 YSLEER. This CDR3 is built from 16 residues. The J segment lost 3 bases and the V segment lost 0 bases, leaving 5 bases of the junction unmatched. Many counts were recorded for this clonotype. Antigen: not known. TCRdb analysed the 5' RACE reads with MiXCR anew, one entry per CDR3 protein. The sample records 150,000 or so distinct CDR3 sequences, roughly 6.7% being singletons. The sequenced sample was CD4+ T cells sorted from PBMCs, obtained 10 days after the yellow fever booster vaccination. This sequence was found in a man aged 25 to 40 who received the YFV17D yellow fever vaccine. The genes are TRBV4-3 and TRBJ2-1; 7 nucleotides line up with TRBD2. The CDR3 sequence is CASSQDSSGLYNEQFF. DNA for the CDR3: TGCGCCAGCAGCCAAGATTCTAGCGGCCTCTACAATGAGCAGTTCTTC.